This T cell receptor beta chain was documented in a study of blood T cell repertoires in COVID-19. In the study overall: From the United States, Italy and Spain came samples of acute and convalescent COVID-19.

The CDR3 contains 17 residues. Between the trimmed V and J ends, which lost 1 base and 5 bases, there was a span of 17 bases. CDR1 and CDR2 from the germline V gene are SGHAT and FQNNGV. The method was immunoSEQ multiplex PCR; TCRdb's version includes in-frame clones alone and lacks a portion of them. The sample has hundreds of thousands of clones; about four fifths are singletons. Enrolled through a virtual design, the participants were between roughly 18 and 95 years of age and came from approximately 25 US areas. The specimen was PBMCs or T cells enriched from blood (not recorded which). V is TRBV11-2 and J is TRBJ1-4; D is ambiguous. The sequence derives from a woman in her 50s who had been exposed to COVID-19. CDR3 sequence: CASSLGRIIGSNEKLFF. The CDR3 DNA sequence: TGTGCCAGCAGCTTAGGGCGGATAATAGGAAGCAATGAAAAACTGTTTTTT.